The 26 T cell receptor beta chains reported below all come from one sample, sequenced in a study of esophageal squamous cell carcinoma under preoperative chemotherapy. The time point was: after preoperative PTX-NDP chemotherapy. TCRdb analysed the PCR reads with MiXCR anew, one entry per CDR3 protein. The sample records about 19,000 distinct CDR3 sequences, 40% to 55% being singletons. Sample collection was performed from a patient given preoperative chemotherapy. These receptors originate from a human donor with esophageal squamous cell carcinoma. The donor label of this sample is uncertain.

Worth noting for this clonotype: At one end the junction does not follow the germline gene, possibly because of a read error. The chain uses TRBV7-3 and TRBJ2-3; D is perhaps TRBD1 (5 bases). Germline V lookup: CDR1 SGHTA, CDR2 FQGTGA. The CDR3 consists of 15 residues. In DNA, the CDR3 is TGTGCCCGCAGCCCCCAGGGCGTGAGCACAGATAAGCAGTATTTT. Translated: CARSPQGVSTDKQYF. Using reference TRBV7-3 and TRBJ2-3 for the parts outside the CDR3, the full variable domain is GAGVSQTPSNKVTEKGKYVELRCDPISGHTALYWYRQSLGQGPEFLIYFQGTGAADDSGLPNDRFFAVRPEGSVSTLKIQRTERGDSAVYLCARSPQGVSTDKQYFGPGTRLTVL.

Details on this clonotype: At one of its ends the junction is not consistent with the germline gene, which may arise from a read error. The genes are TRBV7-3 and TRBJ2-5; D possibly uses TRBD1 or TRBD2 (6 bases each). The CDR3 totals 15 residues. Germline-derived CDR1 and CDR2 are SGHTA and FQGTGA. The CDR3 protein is CGRGSGGGAPDTQYF. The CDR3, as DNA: TGTGGCAGGGGCTCTGGGGGCGGGGCCCCAGATACCCAGTATTTC.

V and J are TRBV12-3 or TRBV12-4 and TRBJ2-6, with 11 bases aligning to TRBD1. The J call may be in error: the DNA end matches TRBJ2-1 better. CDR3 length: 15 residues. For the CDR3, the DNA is TGTGCCAGCAGAGTAGGACAGGGGGCATATAATGAGCAGTTCTTC. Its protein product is CASRVGQGAYNEQFF.

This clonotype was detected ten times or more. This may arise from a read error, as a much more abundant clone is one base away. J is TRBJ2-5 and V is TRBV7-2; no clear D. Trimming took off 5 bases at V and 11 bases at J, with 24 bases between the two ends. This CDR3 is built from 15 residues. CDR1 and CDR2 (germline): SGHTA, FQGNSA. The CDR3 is CASSQRANPYNEQYF. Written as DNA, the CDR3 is TGTGCCAGCAGCCAACGAGCGAACCCCTACAATGAGCAGTACTTC. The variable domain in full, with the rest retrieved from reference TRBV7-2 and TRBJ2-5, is GAGVSQSPSNKVTEKGKDVELRCDPISGHTALYWYRQSLGQGLEFLIYFQGNSAPDKSGLPSDRFSAERTGGSVSTLTIQRTQQEDSAVYLCASSQRANPYNEQYFGPGTRLLVL.

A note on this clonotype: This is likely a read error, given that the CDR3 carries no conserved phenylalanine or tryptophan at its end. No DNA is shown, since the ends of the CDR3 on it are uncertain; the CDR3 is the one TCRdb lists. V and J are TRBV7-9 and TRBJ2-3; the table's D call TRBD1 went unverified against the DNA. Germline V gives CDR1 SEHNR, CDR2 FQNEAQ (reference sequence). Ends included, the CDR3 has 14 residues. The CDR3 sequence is CASTGRRPSAPTSP.

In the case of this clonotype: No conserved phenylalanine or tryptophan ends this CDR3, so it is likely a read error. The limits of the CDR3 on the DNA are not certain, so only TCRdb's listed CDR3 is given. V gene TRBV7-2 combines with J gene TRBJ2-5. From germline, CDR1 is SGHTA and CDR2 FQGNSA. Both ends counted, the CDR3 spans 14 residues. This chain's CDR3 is CASSPTGDKETWFL.

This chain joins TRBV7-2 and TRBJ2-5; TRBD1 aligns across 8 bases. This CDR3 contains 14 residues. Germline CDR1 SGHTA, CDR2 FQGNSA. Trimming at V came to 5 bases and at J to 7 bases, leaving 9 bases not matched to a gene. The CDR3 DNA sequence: TGTGCCAGCAGCCCGAGACAGGGGCGGGGGACCCAGTACTTC. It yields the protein CASSPRQGRGTQYF.

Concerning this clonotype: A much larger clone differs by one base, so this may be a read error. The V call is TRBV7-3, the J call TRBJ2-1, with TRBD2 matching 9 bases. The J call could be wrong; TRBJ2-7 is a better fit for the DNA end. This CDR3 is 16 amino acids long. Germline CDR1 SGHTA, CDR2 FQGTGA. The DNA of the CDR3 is TGTGCCAGCAGCTTAAGGGCTAGCGGGAAAGACAATGAGCAGTACTTC. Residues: CASSLRASGKDNEQYF.

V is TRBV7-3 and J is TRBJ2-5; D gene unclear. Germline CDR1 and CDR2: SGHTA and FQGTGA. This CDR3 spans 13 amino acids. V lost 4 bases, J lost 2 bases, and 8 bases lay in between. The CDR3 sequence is CASSSGRQETQYF. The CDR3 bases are TGTGCCAGCAGCTCGGGCAGGCAAGAGACCCAGTACTTC.

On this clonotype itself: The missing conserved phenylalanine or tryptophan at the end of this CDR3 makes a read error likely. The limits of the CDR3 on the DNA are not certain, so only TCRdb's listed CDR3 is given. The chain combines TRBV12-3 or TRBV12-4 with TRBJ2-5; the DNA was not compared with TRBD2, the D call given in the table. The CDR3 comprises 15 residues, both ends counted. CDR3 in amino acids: CASGTGGRGRKTRLL.

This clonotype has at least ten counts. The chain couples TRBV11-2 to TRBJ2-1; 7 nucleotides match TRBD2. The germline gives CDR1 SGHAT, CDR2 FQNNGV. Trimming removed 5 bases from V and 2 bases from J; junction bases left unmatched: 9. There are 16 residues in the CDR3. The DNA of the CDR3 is TGTGCCAGCAGCGTCCTTACTAGCGCGGCCTACAATGAGCAGTTCTTC. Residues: CASSVLTSAAYNEQFF.

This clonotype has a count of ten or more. The CDR3 coding sequence is TGTGCCAGCAGCGACCGTCCGGGAACCGGGGAGCTGTTTTTT. Translated, it gives CASSDRPGTGELFF. This chain uses TRBV6-4 with TRBJ2-2; D is perhaps TRBD2 (5 bases). This CDR3 is built from 14 residues. Germline values: CDR1 MRHNA, CDR2 SNTAGT. Trimming left V 6 bases short and J 5 bases short, with 13 bases between.

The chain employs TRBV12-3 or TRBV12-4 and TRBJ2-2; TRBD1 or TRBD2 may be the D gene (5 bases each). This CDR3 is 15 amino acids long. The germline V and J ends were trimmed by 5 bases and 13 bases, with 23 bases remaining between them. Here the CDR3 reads CASSPQAWGTGTLFF. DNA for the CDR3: TGTGCCAGCAGTCCCCAGGCCTGGGGCACCGGGACGCTGTTTTTT.

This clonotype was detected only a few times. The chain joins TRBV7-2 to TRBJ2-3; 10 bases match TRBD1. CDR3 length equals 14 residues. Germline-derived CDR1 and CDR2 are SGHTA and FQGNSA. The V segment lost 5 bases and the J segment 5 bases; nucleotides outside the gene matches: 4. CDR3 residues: CASSRDRGKDTQYF. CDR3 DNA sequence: TGTGCCAGCAGCCGGGACAGGGGTAAAGATACGCAGTATTTT.

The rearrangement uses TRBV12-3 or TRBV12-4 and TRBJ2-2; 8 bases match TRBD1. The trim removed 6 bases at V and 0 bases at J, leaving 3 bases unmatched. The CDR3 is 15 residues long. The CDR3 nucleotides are TGTGCCAGCAGGAAACAGGGGGCGAACACCGGGGAGCTGTTTTTT. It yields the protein CASRKQGANTGELFF.

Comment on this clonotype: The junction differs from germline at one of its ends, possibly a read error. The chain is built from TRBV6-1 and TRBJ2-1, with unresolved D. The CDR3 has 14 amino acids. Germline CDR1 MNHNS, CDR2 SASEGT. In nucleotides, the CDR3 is TGTGCCAGCAGTGAGTTGCGGACCACAAATGCGCAGTTCTTT. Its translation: CASSELRTTNAQFF.

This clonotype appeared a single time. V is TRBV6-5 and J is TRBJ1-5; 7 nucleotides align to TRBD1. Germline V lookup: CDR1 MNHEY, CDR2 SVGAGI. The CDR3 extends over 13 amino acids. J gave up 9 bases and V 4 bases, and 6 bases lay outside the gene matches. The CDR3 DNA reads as TGTGCCAGCAGTTTTTTAGGGGGCGGGCCCCAGCATTTT. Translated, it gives CASSFLGGGPQHF.

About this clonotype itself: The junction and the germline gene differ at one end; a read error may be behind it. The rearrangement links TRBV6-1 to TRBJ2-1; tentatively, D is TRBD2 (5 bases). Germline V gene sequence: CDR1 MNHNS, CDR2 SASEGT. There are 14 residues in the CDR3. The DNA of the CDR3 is TGTGCCAGCAGTGAGTTGCGAACCTCCGGGGAGCTGTTCTTC. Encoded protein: CASSELRTSGELFF.

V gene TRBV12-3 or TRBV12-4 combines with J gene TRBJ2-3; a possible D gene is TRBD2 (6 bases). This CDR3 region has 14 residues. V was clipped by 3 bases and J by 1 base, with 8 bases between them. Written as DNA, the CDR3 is TGTGCCAGCAGTTTTTGGGAGGGCACAGATACGCAGTATTTT. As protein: CASSFWEGTDTQYF.

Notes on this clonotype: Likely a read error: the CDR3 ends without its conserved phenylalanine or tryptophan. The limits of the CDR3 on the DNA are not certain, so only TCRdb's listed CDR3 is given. The CDR3 spells CASSSTGWQATRYL. V gene TRBV7-9 combines with J gene TRBJ2-5; the table's TRBD1 call for D was not verified on the DNA. 14 amino acids form the CDR3, both terminal residues included. Germline V CDR1 and CDR2: SEHNR, FQNEAQ (reference sequence).

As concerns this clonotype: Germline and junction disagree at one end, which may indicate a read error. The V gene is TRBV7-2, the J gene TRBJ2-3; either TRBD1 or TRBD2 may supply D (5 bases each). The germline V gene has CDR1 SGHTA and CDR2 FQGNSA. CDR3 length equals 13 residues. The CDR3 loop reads CGSRAVRADTLYF. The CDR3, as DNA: TGTGGCAGCAGGGCTGTGAGGGCAGATACGCTGTATTTT.

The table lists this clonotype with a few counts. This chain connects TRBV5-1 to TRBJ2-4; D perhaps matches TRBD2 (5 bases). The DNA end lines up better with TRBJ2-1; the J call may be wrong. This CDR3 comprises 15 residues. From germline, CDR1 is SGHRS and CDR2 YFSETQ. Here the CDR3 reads CASSLEAGHGDEQFF. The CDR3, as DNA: TGCGCCAGCAGCTTGGAGGCCGGCCACGGGGATGAGCAGTTCTTC.

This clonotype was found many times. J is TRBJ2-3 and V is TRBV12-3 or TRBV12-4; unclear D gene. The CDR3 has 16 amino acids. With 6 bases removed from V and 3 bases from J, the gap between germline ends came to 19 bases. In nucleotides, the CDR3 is TGTGCCAGCAGGACTTACCGGGCCTTCAATACAGATACGCAGTATTTT. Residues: CASRTYRAFNTDTQYF.

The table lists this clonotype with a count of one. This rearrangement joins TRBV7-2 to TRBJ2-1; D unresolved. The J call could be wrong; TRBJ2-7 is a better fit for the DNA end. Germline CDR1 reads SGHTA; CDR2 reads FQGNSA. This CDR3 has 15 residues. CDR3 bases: TGTGCCAGCAGTGTAGACGGTAATCGGTACAATGAGCAGTACTTC. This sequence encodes CASSVDGNRYNEQYF.

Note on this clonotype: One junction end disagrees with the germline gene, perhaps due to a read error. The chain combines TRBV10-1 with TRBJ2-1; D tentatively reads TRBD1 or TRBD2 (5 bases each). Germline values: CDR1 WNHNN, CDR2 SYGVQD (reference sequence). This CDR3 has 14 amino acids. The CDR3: CASSESLVGAELFF. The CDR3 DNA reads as TGCGCCAGCAGTGAATCACTAGTTGGGGCTGAGCTGTTCTTC.

CDR3: CASSFGVDYGYTF. The CDR3 DNA is TGTGCCAGCAGCTTCGGGGTAGACTATGGCTACACCTTC. The chain recombines TRBV5-4 with TRBJ1-2, with D uncertain. Trimming removed 2 bases from V and 3 bases from J, with 8 bases in between. The CDR3 has 13 residues. From germline, CDR1 is SGHNT and CDR2 YYREEE (reference sequence).